These 29 T cell receptor beta chains were sequenced from one sample in a study of T-cell memory formation after mild COVID-19. Using its own MiXCR run on the 5' RACE reads, TCRdb lists one record per CDR3 protein. The sample carries about 470,000 distinct CDR3 sequences, about 18% recorded once. The sequenced sample was PBMCs or a T cell subset sorted from them (not recorded which). The source of these receptors is an adult woman who had mild COVID-19 (a few samples of this study predate the infection). Cell type and time point are not known.

This clonotype was seen a handful of times. J is TRBJ2-7 and V is TRBV6-1; D might be TRBD2 (6 bases). Germline lookup yields CDR1 MNHNS and CDR2 SASEGT. The CDR3 sequence is 13 residues long. Trimming left V 5 bases short and J 6 bases short, with 14 bases between. The CDR3 sequence: CASSPGTPLEQYF. CDR3 DNA: TGTGCCAGCAGTCCCGGGACTCCGCTCGAGCAGTACTTC.

J is TRBJ2-1 and V is TRBV5-5, with 8 bases fitting TRBD1. J was trimmed by 7 bases and V by 1 base; bases with no gene match: 7. Germline V gene data show CDR1 as SGHKS and CDR2 as YYEKEE (reference sequence). The CDR3 is 15 residues long. CDR3 amino acids: CASSLSWTGNNEQFF. DNA of the CDR3: TGTGCCAGCAGCTTGTCTTGGACAGGGAATAATGAGCAGTTCTTC.

The chain combines TRBV6-5 with TRBJ2-5; D is undetermined. Looked up from germline, CDR1 is MNHEY and CDR2 is SVGAGI. The V end lost 5 bases, the J end lost 1 base, and 11 bases lay between the germline ends. The CDR3 runs to 14 residues. As DNA, the CDR3 is TGTGCCAGCAGTGGCTACCAAGGCCAAGAGACCCAGTACTTC. This sequence encodes CASSGYQGQETQYF.

The chain is built from TRBV6-5 and TRBJ2-5; a weak D match, TRBD1 (6 bases). The germline V gene has CDR1 MNHEY and CDR2 SVGAGI. The CDR3 has 15 amino acids. V lost 2 bases, J lost 5 bases, and 15 bases lay in between. CDR3 sequence (DNA): TGTGCCAGCAGTTACGGGGCAGGGGAAGGGGAGACCCAGTACTTC. Amino acids: CASSYGAGEGETQYF.

This clonotype was picked up a small number of times. The chain is built from TRBV7-9 and TRBJ2-3; 9 nucleotides agree with TRBD1. The CDR3 length is 16 residues. CDR1 SEHNR and CDR2 FQNEAQ come from the germline V gene (reference sequence). V lost 4 bases, J lost 1 base, and 6 bases stayed unmatched. The DNA of the CDR3 is TGTGCCAGCAGCTCAGAGGGACAGGGCGGCACAGATACGCAGTATTTT. This codes for CASSSEGQGGTDTQYF.

This clonotype has just a few counts. This sequence joins TRBV7-8 and TRBJ2-2, with TRBD2 matching 8 bases. CDR1 is SGHVS, CDR2 FQNEAQ, per germline. V dropped 3 bases and J dropped 4; count of bases not matched to a gene: 4. The CDR3 loop spans 15 amino acids. The CDR3 bases are TGTGCCAGCAGCTTTGCGGGGGGCGCCACCGGGGAGCTGTTTTTT. Protein: CASSFAGGATGELFF.

This clonotype was counted a few times. The gene calls are TRBV12-3 or TRBV12-4 and TRBJ1-2; 8 positions match TRBD1. CDR3 length equals 12 residues. The ends lost 6 bases at V and 7 bases at J; junction bases unmatched: 4. The CDR3 loop reads CASSTGGIGYTF. The CDR3 nucleotides read TGTGCCAGCAGCACAGGGGGAATTGGCTACACCTTC.

The sample holds many counts of this clonotype. The chain joins TRBV4-3 to TRBJ1-5, with D perhaps matching TRBD1 (6 bases). Germline V gives CDR1 LGHNA, CDR2 YSLEER. The CDR3 contains 15 residues. V was cut by 1 base and J by 14 bases, with 21 bases left in between. DNA of the CDR3: TGCGCCAGCAGCCAAGGAACAGGGACCGTATCACAGAAGCATTTT. Protein sequence: CASSQGTGTVSQKHF.

As to this clonotype: An end of the junction does not agree with germline; a read error may underlie this. The CDR3 DNA sequence: TGTGCTAGCAGTGGAGGCAACACAGATACGCAGTATTTT. Protein product: CASSGGNTDTQYF. The chain links TRBV2 to TRBJ2-3; D possibly corresponds to TRBD2 (5 bases). CDR1 SNHLY and CDR2 FYNNEI come from the germline V gene. The CDR3 loop spans 13 amino acids.

This clonotype came up a few times. The rearrangement joins TRBV24-1 to TRBJ2-3; D gene uncertain. The germline V gene has CDR1 KGHDR and CDR2 SFDVKD. Between the trimmed V and J ends, which lost 4 bases and 0 bases, there was a span of 13 bases. The CDR3 is 16 residues long. In DNA, the CDR3 is TGTGCCACCAGTGACCCAACCCCTGACAGCACAGATACGCAGTATTTT. As protein: CATSDPTPDSTDTQYF.

This clonotype was counted a few times. The chain has TRBV4-3 and TRBJ2-2, with 7 bases matching TRBD2. Germline V gene lookup returns CDR1 LGHNA and CDR2 YSLEER. J was trimmed by 4 bases and V by 0 bases; bases with no gene match: 8. This CDR3 region has 17 residues. CDR3 amino acids: CASSQDMAGVSTGELFF. For the CDR3, the DNA is TGCGCCAGCAGCCAAGATATGGCGGGAGTTAGCACCGGGGAGCTGTTTTTT.

This clonotype was counted only a few times. V is TRBV6-6 and J is TRBJ1-5, with a tentative D call TRBD1 (5 bases). Per germline, CDR1 MNHNY and CDR2 SVGAGI (reference sequence). CDR3 size: 15 residues. Deletions cut 5 bases from V and 1 base from J, with 12 bases between. The CDR3 DNA reads TGTGCCAGCAGTCCCGGGACGGCCAGCAATCAGCCCCAGCATTTT. Protein: CASSPGTASNQPQHF.

The chain employs TRBV5-1 and TRBJ2-7; D is possibly TRBD1 (6 bases). The CDR3 is made up of 16 amino acids. Germline V lookup: CDR1 SGHRS, CDR2 YFSETQ. The V end lost 0 bases, the J end lost 4 bases, and 17 bases lay between the germline ends. Written as DNA, the CDR3 is TGCGCCAGCAGCTTGGGGTCCAGGGGATTAGGGTACGAGCAGTACTTC. Amino acids: CASSLGSRGLGYEQYF.

This clonotype has a handful of counts. This chain joins TRBV29-1 and TRBJ2-1, with 7 bases identical to TRBD2. This CDR3 is built from 11 residues. Per the germline V gene, CDR1 is SQVTM and CDR2 is ANQGSEA. V dropped 5 bases and J dropped 7; count of bases not matched to a gene: 2. The CDR3 reads CSVSRGNEQFF. For the CDR3, the DNA is TGCAGCGTTTCGCGGGGGAATGAGCAGTTCTTC.

V and J are TRBV20-1 and TRBJ1-1, with TRBD1 identical over 11 bases. The CDR3 consists of 13 residues. V lost 5 bases, J lost 10 bases, and 9 bases stayed unmatched. Germline CDR1 reads DFQATT; CDR2 reads SNEGSKA (reference sequence). In nucleotides, the CDR3 is TGCAGTGCTCCCCGGGGGGGACAGGGGGGAGCTTTCTTT. It yields the protein CSAPRGGQGGAFF.

This clonotype occurred a few times. V usage is TRBV5-1 and J usage is TRBJ1-1; 7 bases are shared with TRBD1. CDR3 length: 14 amino acids. The junction had 8 bases not matched to a gene; V was cut back by 3 bases and J by 6 bases. Germline V gene sequence: CDR1 SGHRS, CDR2 YFSETQ. DNA of the CDR3: TGCGCCAGCAGCTCCAGACAGGGACGGGCTGAAGCTTTCTTT. This encodes CASSSRQGRAEAFF.

The V call is TRBV24-1, the J call TRBJ2-3; 8 positions match TRBD2. Trimming took 3 bases from V and 0 from J; bases not matched to a gene: 4. Germline values: CDR1 KGHDR, CDR2 SFDVKD. The CDR3 runs 16 residues. CDR3 loop: CATSDSGGSSTDTQYF. CDR3 in DNA: TGTGCCACCAGTGATAGCGGGGGAAGTAGCACAGATACGCAGTATTTT.

The J gene is TRBJ2-7, the V gene TRBV21-1; whether TRBD2, the table's D call, matches the DNA was not checked. TRBV21-1 is recorded as a pseudogene. The CDR3 contains 16 residues. CDR3 nucleotides: TGTGCCAGCATCGGACTAGCGGGGGGACCCATCTACGAGCAGTACTTC. Its translation: CASIGLAGGPIYEQYF.

This clonotype occurred a few times. The chain is built from TRBV5-1 and TRBJ2-3; D remains unclear. Between the trimmed V and J ends, which lost 4 bases and 2 bases, there was a span of 11 bases. The CDR3 has 14 residues. Germline V gene data show CDR1 as SGHRS and CDR2 as YFSETQ. CDR3 region: CASSKGSYTDTQYF. CDR3 nucleotides: TGCGCCAGCAGCAAGGGCAGCTACACAGATACGCAGTATTTT.

This clonotype was found a few times. This chain joins TRBV25-1 and TRBJ2-7; 9 positions agree with TRBD1. Germline V gene data show CDR1 as MGHDK and CDR2 as SYGVNS. V trimming: 4 bases; J trimming: 5 bases; junction bases outside the gene matches: 6. The CDR3 is 14 amino acids. The DNA of the CDR3 is TGTGCCAGCAGTGTTGGGACAGGGTGGAACGAGCAGTACTTC. It yields the protein CASSVGTGWNEQYF.

CDR3 sequence (DNA): TGCGCCAGCAGCCACCCGGGACAGGGGGTTGCCGAGCAGTACTTC. It is translated as CASSHPGQGVAEQYF. This sequence joins TRBV4-1 and TRBJ2-7, with 11 bases identical to TRBD1. CDR1 and CDR2 from the germline V gene are MGHRA and YSYEKL. This CDR3 comprises 15 residues. V dropped 3 bases and J dropped 6; count of bases not matched to a gene: 7.

This rearrangement joins TRBV7-2 to TRBJ1-6, with no clear D. The germline V gene encodes CDR1 SGHTA and CDR2 FQGNSA. The CDR3 is 13 residues long. V gave up 5 bases and J gave up 7 bases, with 9 bases separating them. The CDR3, as DNA: TGTGCCAGCAGCAATTTTATAAATTCACCCCTCCACTTT. Translating gives CASSNFINSPLHF.

This chain joins TRBV20-1 and TRBJ1-5, with D uncertain. Per germline, CDR1 DFQATT and CDR2 SNEGSKA (reference sequence). The CDR3 is 15 residues long. Trimming took 5 bases from V and 1 from J, leaving 15 bases between them. CDR3 sequence: CSAPAGYGSNQPQHF. As DNA, the CDR3 is TGCAGTGCTCCTGCGGGGTACGGGAGCAATCAGCCCCAGCATTTT.

This clonotype occurred a few times. The chain links TRBV25-1 to TRBJ1-2, with D possibly matching TRBD1 (5 bases). V gave up 1 base and J gave up 5 bases, with 11 bases separating them. CDR1 and CDR2 from the germline V gene are MGHDK and SYGVNS. The CDR3 contains 14 residues. CDR3 bases: TGTGCCAGCAGTGAATTCGGGGGGAGTTATGGCTACACCTTC. Amino acids: CASSEFGGSYGYTF.

This clonotype was seen only a few times. The CDR3 region has the DNA TGTGCCAGCAGCGTCGGCTGGCAAGAGAATTGGACCCAGTACTTC. Its protein is CASSVGWQENWTQYF. The rearrangement links TRBV9 to TRBJ2-5; D call uncertain. V lost 2 bases to trimming and J lost 7 bases, with 18 bases between them. Germline CDR1 SGDLS, CDR2 YYNGEE. The CDR3 contains 15 residues.

This clonotype was recorded a few times. This sequence joins TRBV12-3 or TRBV12-4 and TRBJ2-1; D is unclear. Between the trimmed V and J ends, which lost 6 bases and 2 bases, there was a span of 8 bases. The CDR3 has 13 amino acids. This CDR3 is CASSSAPYNEQFF. As DNA, the CDR3 is TGTGCCAGCAGCTCGGCACCCTACAATGAGCAGTTCTTC.

The table lists this clonotype with a few counts. The chain uses TRBV12-3 or TRBV12-4 and TRBJ2-1, with 9 nucleotides matching TRBD2. V gave up 7 bases and J gave up 6 bases; unmatched junction bases: 7. This CDR3 has 14 residues. The chain's CDR3 is CASTPGTSINEQFF. The CDR3 nucleotides are TGTGCCAGCACCCCCGGGACTAGCATCAATGAGCAGTTCTTC.

This chain connects TRBV7-2 to TRBJ2-2; D remains unclear. V gave up 2 bases and J gave up 0 bases, with 10 bases separating them. CDR1 SGHTA and CDR2 FQGNSA come from the germline V gene. The CDR3 sequence is 16 residues long. The CDR3 sequence: CASSLWAETNTGELFF. Here the CDR3 DNA reads TGTGCCAGCAGCTTATGGGCGGAGACGAACACCGGGGAGCTGTTTTTT. Combining the CDR3 with reference TRBV7-2 and TRBJ2-2 gives the whole variable domain GAGVSQSPSNKVTEKGKDVELRCDPISGHTALYWYRQSLGQGLEFLIYFQGNSAPDKSGLPSDRFSAERTGGSVSTLTIQRTQQEDSAVYLCASSLWAETNTGELFFGEGSRLTVL.

This clonotype has ten or more counts. The V call is TRBV7-3, the J call TRBJ1-1; TRBD1 matches at 8 bases. The germline CDR1 and CDR2 sequences are SGHTA and FQGTGA. The V and J ends lost 5 bases and 7 bases, in that order; junction bases with no gene match: 3. The length of the CDR3 is 12 residues. The DNA of the CDR3 is TGTGCCAGCAGCCCGGGGACAGGTGAAGCTTTCTTT. It codes for CASSPGTGEAFF.